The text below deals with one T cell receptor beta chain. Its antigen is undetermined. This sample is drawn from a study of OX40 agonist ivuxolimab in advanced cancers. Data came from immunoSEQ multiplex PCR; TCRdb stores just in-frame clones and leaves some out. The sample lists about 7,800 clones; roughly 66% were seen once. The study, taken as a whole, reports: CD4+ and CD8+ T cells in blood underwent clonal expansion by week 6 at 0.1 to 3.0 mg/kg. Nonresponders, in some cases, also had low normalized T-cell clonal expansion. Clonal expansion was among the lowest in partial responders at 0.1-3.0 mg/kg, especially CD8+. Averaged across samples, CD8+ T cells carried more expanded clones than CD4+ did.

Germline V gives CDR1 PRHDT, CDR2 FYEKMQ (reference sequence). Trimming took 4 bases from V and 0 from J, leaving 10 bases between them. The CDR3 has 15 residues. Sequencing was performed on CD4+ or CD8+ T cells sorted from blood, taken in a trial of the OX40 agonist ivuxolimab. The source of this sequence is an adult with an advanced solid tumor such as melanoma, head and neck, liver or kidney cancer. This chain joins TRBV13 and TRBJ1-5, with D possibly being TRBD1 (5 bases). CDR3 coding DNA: TGTGCCAGCAGCTCCGGACAAAGTAGCAATCAGCCCCAGCATTTT. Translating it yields CASSSGQSSNQPQHF.